The clone carrying this TCR beta chain has at least ten counts. TCRdb re-derived calls from the 5' RACE reads in MiXCR, one entry per CDR3 protein. The sample lists a few hundred thousand distinct CDR3 sequences, approximately 17% occurring once. The sample belongs to a study of identical twins. V lost 6 bases and J 3 bases, leaving 8 bases between the germline ends. The CDR3 is 13 residues long. From germline, CDR1 is ENHRY and CDR2 SYGVKD. V gene TRBV10-3 combines with J gene TRBJ2-2, with D maybe TRBD1 (6 bases). Sequencing was carried out using naive T cells sorted from blood. The receptor was isolated from a man aged 50 or older in good health. The CDR3 bases are TGTGCCATCAGGAACAGGGACACCGGGGAGCTGTTTTTT. It yields the protein CAIRNRDTGELFF.